The subject of this entry is one T cell receptor beta chain. In the source study's methods: Amplified reference gene primers provided the basis for estimating nucleated cell counts. The data were produced by immunoSEQ multiplex PCR, yet TCRdb's version contains in-frame clones alone and is incomplete. V and J calls and clone size are as listed in that table; D and trimming were resolved from the DNA. Of under 300,000 clones listed, roughly 90% were seen once; the top ten hold approximately 0.94%. This CDR3 region has 14 residues. The V gene's germline CDR1 is LGHDT and CDR2 YNNKEL (reference sequence). V was cut by 1 base and J by 6 bases, with 12 bases left in between. This record comes from a study of blood T cell repertoires in COVID-19. Overall study context: The United States, Italy and Spain were the sources of the acute and convalescent COVID-19 samples.

The V call is TRBV3-1 (or the pseudogene TRBV3-2), the J call TRBJ1-1; tentatively, D is TRBD1 (5 bases). The material sequenced was peripheral blood. This TCR was recovered from a woman in her thirties or forties who had recovered from COVID-19. CDR3 residues: CASSQGGQEAEAFF. CDR3 coding DNA: TGTGCCAGCAGCCAAGGCGGACAAGAGGCTGAAGCTTTCTTT.